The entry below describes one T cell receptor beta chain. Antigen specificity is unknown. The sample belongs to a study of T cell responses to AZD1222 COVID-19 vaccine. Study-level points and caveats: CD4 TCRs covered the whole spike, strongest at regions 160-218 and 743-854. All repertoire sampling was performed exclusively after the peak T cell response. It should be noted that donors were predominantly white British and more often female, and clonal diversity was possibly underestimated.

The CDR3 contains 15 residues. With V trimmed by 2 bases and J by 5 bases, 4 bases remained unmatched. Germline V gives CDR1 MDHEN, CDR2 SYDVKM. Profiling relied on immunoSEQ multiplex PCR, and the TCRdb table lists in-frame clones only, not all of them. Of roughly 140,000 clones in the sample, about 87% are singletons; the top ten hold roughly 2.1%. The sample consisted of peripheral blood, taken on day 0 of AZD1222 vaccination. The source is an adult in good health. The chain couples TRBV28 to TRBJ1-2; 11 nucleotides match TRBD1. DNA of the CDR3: TGTGCCAGCAGTTTAGAGGACAGGGGGCAGTATGGCTACACCTTC. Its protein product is CASSLEDRGQYGYTF.